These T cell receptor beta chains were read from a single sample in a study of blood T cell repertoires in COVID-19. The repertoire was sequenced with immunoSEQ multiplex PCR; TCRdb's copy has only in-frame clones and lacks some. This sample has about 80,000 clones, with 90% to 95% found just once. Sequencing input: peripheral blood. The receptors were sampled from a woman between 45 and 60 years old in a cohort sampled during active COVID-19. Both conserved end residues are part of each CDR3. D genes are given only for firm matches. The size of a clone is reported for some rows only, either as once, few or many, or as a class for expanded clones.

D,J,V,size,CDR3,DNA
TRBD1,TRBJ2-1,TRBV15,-,CATSRDGTGVSYNEQFF,TGTGCCACCAGCAGAGACGGGACAGGGGTGTCCTACAATGAGCAGTTCTTC
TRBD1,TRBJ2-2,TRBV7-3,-,CASSLGQVTGELFF,TGTGCCAGCAGCTTGGGACAGGTCACCGGGGAGCTGTTTTTT
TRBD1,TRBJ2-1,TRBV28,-,CASSGQVYNEQFF,TGTGCCAGCAGTGGACAGGTGTACAATGAGCAGTTCTTC
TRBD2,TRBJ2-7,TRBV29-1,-,CSVVAASGSYEQYF,TGCAGCGTTGTAGCGGCTAGCGGGAGTTACGAGCAGTACTTC
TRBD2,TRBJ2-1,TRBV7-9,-,CASSLRSLAGSRENEQFF,TGTGCCAGCAGCTTAAGAAGTCTAGCGGGTTCCAGAGAGAATGAGCAGTTCTTC
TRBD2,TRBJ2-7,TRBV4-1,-,CASSQGGSGAYEQYF,TGCGCCAGCAGCCAAGGGGGTAGCGGGGCCTACGAGCAGTACTTC
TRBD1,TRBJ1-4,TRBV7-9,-,CASSLAGTGVEKLFF,TGTGCCAGCAGCTTAGCCGGGACAGGGGTTGAAAAACTGTTTTTT
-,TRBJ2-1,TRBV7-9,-,CASSSPRTISEQFF,TGTGCCAGCAGCTCCCCCCGGACTATCTCTGAGCAGTTCTTC
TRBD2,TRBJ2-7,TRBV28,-,CASRTSEGGPPEQYF,TGTGCCAGCAGAACTTCCGAGGGAGGGCCCCCCGAGCAGTACTTC
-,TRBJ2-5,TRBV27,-,CASSSTVGETQYF,TGTGCCAGCAGTTCCACGGTTGGAGAGACCCAGTACTTC
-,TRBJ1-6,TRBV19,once,CASSIRQGGGTNSPLHF,TGTGCCAGTAGTATACGTCAGGGAGGCGGCACGAATTCACCCCTCCACTTT
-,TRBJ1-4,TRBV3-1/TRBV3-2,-,CASSRGEVSNEKLFF,TGTGCCAGCAGCCGAGGGGAGGTGTCTAATGAAAAACTGTTTTTT
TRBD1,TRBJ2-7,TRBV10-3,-,CAIRRQGSYEQYF,TGTGCCATCCGACGACAGGGTTCCTACGAGCAGTACTTC
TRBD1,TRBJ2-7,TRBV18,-,CASSPRTGEYEQYF,TGTGCCAGCTCACCAAGGACAGGGGAATACGAGCAGTACTTC
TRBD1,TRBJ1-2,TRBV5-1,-,CASSWGTGGNYGYTF,TGCGCCAGCAGCTGGGGGACAGGGGGTAACTATGGCTACACCTTC
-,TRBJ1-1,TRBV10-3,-,CAISDPPGDTEAFF,TGTGCCATCAGTGATCCGCCAGGGGACACTGAAGCTTTCTTT
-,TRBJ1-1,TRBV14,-,CASSHGVRTEAFF,TGTGCCAGCAGCCACGGGGTACGCACTGAAGCTTTCTTT
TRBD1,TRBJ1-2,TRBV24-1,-,CATSATGTHGYTF,TGTGCCACCAGTGCGACAGGGACTCATGGCTACACCTTC
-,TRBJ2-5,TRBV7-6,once,CASSPSDYPVRETQYF,TGTGCCAGCAGCCCCAGTGACTACCCCGTGAGGGAGACCCAGTACTTC
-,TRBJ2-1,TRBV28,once,CASSLSLNEQFF,TGTGCCAGCAGTTTGTCCTTGAATGAGCAGTTCTTC
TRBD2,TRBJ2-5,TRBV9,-,CASSPSGGGARQETQYF,TGTGCCAGCAGCCCTTCGGGCGGGGGGGCCCGCCAAGAGACCCAGTACTTC
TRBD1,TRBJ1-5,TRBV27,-,CASSLYGTVNNQPQHF,TGTGCCAGCAGTTTATACGGGACAGTTAATAATCAGCCCCAGCATTTT
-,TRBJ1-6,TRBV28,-,CASIPSNYSPLHF,TGTGCCAGCATACCGAGTAACTATTCACCCCTCCACTTT
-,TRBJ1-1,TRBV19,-,CASSMSGGRTEAFF,TGTGCCAGTAGTATGAGCGGGGGGCGGACTGAAGCTTTCTTT
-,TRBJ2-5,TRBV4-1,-,CASSLRTVQETQYF,TGCGCCAGCAGCCTACGGACAGTTCAAGAGACCCAGTACTTC
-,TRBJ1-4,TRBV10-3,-,CAISESLEKLFF,TGTGCCATCAGTGAGTCTTTAGAAAAACTGTTTTTT
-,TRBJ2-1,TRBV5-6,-,CASSLGGSGIRDNEQFF,TGTGCCAGCAGCTTGGGGGGTTCAGGGATCCGGGACAATGAGCAGTTCTTC
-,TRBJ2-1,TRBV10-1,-,CASSESFGPPYNEQFF,TGCGCCAGCAGTGAATCGTTTGGGCCCCCCTACAATGAGCAGTTCTTC
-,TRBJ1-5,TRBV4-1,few,CASSQQGVIVRPQHF,TGCGCCAGCAGTCAACAGGGTGTAATAGTGCGGCCCCAGCATTTT
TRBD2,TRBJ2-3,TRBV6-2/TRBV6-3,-,CASSKRAGWTTDTQYF,TGTGCCAGCAGTAAAAGAGCGGGGTGGACCACAGATACGCAGTATTTT
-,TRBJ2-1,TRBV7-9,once,CASSPLATLYNEQFF,TGTGCCAGCAGCCCTCTAGCAACACTCTACAATGAGCAGTTCTTC
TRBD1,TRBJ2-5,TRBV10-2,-,CASSPPGGMAQYF,TGCGCCAGCAGCCCCCCAGGGGGAATGGCCCAGTACTTC
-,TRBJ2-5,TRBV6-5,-,CASRRTVQETQYF,TGTGCCAGCAGACGGACAGTACAAGAGACCCAGTACTTC
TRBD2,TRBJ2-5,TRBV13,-,CASSSRLGLARAQYF,TGTGCCAGCAGCTCTAGGTTGGGACTAGCGAGGGCCCAGTACTTC
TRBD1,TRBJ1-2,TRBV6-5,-,CASSYSRTGGSYGYTF,TGTGCCAGCAGTTACTCCCGGACAGGGGGATCGTATGGCTACACCTTC
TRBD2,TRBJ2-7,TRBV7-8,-,CASSLEGGGAYEQYF,TGTGCCAGCAGCTTAGAGGGCGGGGGAGCCTACGAGCAGTACTTC
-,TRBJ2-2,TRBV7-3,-,CASSLTPSTVTGELFF,TGTGCCAGCAGCTTAACTCCCAGTACAGTCACCGGGGAGCTGTTTTTT
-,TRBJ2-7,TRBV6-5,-,CASSPSPPVYEQYF,TGTGCCAGCTCCCCGAGCCCTCCGGTTTACGAGCAGTACTTC